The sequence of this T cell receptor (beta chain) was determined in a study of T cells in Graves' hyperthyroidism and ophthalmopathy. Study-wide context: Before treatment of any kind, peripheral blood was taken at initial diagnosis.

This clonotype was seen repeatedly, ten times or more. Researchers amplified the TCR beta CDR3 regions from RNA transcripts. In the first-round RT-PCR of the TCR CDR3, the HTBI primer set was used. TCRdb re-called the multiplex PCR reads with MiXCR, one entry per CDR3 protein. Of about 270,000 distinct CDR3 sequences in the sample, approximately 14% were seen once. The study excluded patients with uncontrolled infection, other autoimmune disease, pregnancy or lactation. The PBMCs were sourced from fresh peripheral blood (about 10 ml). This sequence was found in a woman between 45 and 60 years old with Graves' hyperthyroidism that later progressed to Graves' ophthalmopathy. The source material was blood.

This CDR3 is CASRYTGSLSYGYTF. DNA of the CDR3: TGTGCCAGCAGATACACAGGGTCCCTCTCCTATGGCTACACCTTC. The chain employs TRBV6-1 and TRBJ1-2; D might be TRBD1 (6 bases). There are 15 residues in the CDR3. In germline, CDR1 is MNHNS, CDR2 SASEGT. V was clipped by 6 bases and J by 4 bases, with 18 bases between them.